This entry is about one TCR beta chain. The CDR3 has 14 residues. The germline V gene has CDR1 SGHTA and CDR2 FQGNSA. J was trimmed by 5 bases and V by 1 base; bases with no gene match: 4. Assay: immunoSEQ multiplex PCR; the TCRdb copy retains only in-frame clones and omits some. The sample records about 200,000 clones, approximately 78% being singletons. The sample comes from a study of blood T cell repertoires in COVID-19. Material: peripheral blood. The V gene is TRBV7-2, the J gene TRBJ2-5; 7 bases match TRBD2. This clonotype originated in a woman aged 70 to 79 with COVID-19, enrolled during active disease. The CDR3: CASSLVSGGETQYF. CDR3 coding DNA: TGTGCCAGCAGCTTAGTTTCCGGGGGGGAGACCCAGTACTTC.